These 16 T cell receptor beta chains originate from one sample sequenced in a study of OX40 agonist ivuxolimab in advanced cancers. The library was built by means of the immunoSEQ multiplex PCR assay. The source is immuneACCESS, and TCRdb retained only in-frame sequences with V and J called. Part of the clones is not carried over; for the studies checked, unresolved V genes explain less than half of this, and the remainder is unexplained. A total of about 46,000 clones appear in this sample, around 87% of them only once. The ten largest make up over 9% of the sample. The source was CD4+ or CD8+ T cells sorted from blood, collected in a trial of the OX40 agonist ivuxolimab. These receptors all come from an adult with an advanced solid tumor such as melanoma, head and neck, liver or kidney cancer.

The rearrangement uses TRBV30 and TRBJ1-1; 7 nucleotides agree with TRBD1. The CDR3 sequence is 13 residues long. Germline V lookup: CDR1 GTSNPN, CDR2 SVGIG (reference sequence). The V segment lost 6 bases and the J segment 4 bases; nucleotides outside the gene matches: 8. CDR3 amino acids: CACLGGWSTEAFF. As DNA, the CDR3 is TGTGCCTGCTTAGGGGGCTGGAGCACTGAAGCTTTCTTT.

The chain is built from TRBV6-1 and TRBJ2-5; possible D gene TRBD2, 6 bases. The CDR3 is 14 amino acids. Germline V gene data show CDR1 as MNHNS and CDR2 as SASEGT. V was pared by 5 bases and J by 5 bases, with 15 bases between. Here the CDR3 DNA reads TGTGCCAGCAGTCCTCCGGACTACAGGGAGACCCAGTACTTC. It encodes CASSPPDYRETQYF.

CDR3 residues: CATSRAKIRTDANTGELFF. Written as DNA, the CDR3 is TGTGCCACCAGCAGAGCCAAGATAAGGACAGACGCGAACACCGGGGAGCTGTTTTTT. V usage is TRBV15 and J usage is TRBJ2-2, with a possible D match to TRBD1 (6 bases). V lost 1 base and J 0 bases, leaving 18 bases between the germline ends. CDR3 length: 19 residues. Germline values: CDR1 LNHNV, CDR2 YYDKDF (reference sequence).

The rearrangement joins TRBV2 to TRBJ1-5, with D possibly TRBD1 on 6 matching bases. This CDR3 contains 16 residues. In germline, CDR1 is SNHLY, CDR2 FYNNEI. Trimming left V 2 bases short and J 4 bases short, with 15 bases between. The DNA of the CDR3 is TGTGCCAGCAGTGAAAGGTATAGGACAGCTAATCAGCCCCAGCATTTT. Amino acids: CASSERYRTANQPQHF.

The rearrangement joins TRBV13 to TRBJ1-2, with 10 bases aligning to TRBD1. The CDR3 totals 16 residues. Per the germline V gene, CDR1 is PRHDT and CDR2 is FYEKMQ (reference sequence). V was clipped by 5 bases and J by 4 bases; unmatched bases: 10. The CDR3 loop reads CASSNEWDRGSYGYTF. In nucleotides, the CDR3 is TGTGCCAGCAGCAACGAATGGGACAGGGGTTCCTATGGCTACACCTTC.

The chain is built from TRBV7-7 and TRBJ2-1; either TRBD1 or TRBD2 may supply D (6 bases each). Trimming removed 5 bases from V and 2 bases from J, with 16 bases in between. Germline CDR1 reads SSHAT; CDR2 reads FNYEAQ (reference sequence). The CDR3 consists of 16 residues. DNA of the CDR3: TGTGCCAGCAGCCCAAGGAGGGACAAGACCTACAATGAGCAGTTCTTC. Amino acids: CASSPRRDKTYNEQFF.

On this clone itself: One end of the junction does not line up with germline, which may come from a read error. This chain uses TRBV10-3 with TRBJ2-3; 8 bases match TRBD1. The V gene's germline CDR1 is ENHRY and CDR2 SYGVKD. This CDR3 is built from 16 residues. The CDR3 sequence: CAIRPTGGYGTDTRYF. CDR3 coding DNA: TGTGCCATCAGGCCCACAGGGGGGTACGGCACAGATACGCGGTATTTT.

This clone is a singleton in its sample. Written as DNA, the CDR3 is TGTGCCTGGAGTGAAGGAGGCGAGCAGTACTTC. Residues: CAWSEGGEQYF. The chain recombines TRBV30 with TRBJ2-7, with D perhaps matching TRBD2 (5 bases). Between the trimmed V and J ends, which lost 1 base and 6 bases, there was a span of 7 bases. Per germline, CDR1 GTSNPN and CDR2 SVGIG (reference sequence). CDR3 length: 11 residues.

This chain connects TRBV2 to TRBJ2-2, with 12 bases that match TRBD2. V was pared by 10 bases and J by 5 bases, with 5 bases of the junction left unmatched. Germline CDR1 reads SNHLY; CDR2 reads FYNNEI. The CDR3 spans 14 residues. The CDR3 sequence is CAIRTSGMTGELFF. DNA of the CDR3: TGTGCCATTAGGACTAGCGGGATGACCGGGGAGCTGTTTTTT.

The gene calls are TRBV30 and TRBJ2-2; D is unresolved. V was cut by 3 bases and J by 6 bases, with 5 bases left in between. CDR1 GTSNPN and CDR2 SVGIG come from the germline V gene (reference sequence). CDR3 length: 11 residues. CDR3 in amino acids: CAWRLPGELFF. CDR3 DNA: TGTGCCTGGAGGCTCCCCGGGGAGCTGTTTTTT.

This chain links TRBV30 with TRBJ2-1; D might be TRBD1 or TRBD2, each matching 6 bases. Germline assignment: CDR1 GTSNPN and CDR2 SVGIG (reference sequence). The CDR3 loop spans 13 amino acids. V shed 0 bases and J shed 5 bases, with 8 bases lying between them. The CDR3 protein is CAWSVGGNNEQFF. In DNA form, the CDR3 reads TGTGCCTGGAGTGTCGGGGGCAACAATGAGCAGTTCTTC.

The chain links TRBV16 to TRBJ2-7; TRBD1 is a possible D gene (5 bases). The CDR3 is 15 amino acids. Deletions cut 1 base from V and 0 bases from J, with 10 bases between. Per the germline V gene, CDR1 is KGHSY and CDR2 is FQNENV. CDR3 DNA: TGTGCCAGCAGCCAATTTAGACAGTCCTCCTACGAGCAGTACTTC. Amino acid sequence: CASSQFRQSSYEQYF.

This clone appeared once. DNA for the CDR3: TGCGCCAGCAGCAAAGCGGAATCCAATGAGCAGTTCTTC. It specifies CASSKAESNEQFF. V usage is TRBV5-1 and J usage is TRBJ2-1; possible D gene TRBD2, 5 bases. Germline-derived CDR1 and CDR2 are SGHRS and YFSETQ. This CDR3 is built from 13 residues. V was shortened by 4 bases and J by 6 bases, with 11 bases between the two germline ends.

J is TRBJ2-1 and V is TRBV5-4; 8 nucleotides match TRBD2. The junction had 10 bases not matched to a gene; V was cut back by 4 bases and J by 7 bases. Per germline, CDR1 SGHNT and CDR2 YYREEE (reference sequence). This CDR3 contains 15 residues. Here the CDR3 reads CASSPSRGAVNEQFF. The CDR3 DNA sequence: TGTGCCAGCAGCCCCTCGCGGGGGGCGGTGAATGAGCAGTTCTTC.

This chain connects TRBV5-5 to TRBJ2-7; D may correspond to TRBD1 or TRBD2 (5 bases each). Trimming shortened V by 4 bases and J by 3 bases, and 14 bases separated the two germline ends. Germline CDR1 reads SGHKS; CDR2 reads YYEKEE (reference sequence). CDR3 length: 14 residues. The CDR3 loop is CASSPRDGFYEQYF. CDR3 DNA sequence: TGTGCCAGCAGCCCAAGGGACGGTTTCTACGAGCAGTACTTC.

The V gene is TRBV7-6, the J gene TRBJ2-5; 13 positions agree with TRBD2. With V trimmed by 5 bases and J by 1 base, 4 bases remained unmatched. CDR1 is SGHVS, CDR2 FNYEAQ, per germline. CDR3 length: 16 amino acids. CDR3: CASSRGTSGIQETQYF. CDR3 nucleotide sequence: TGTGCCAGCAGCCGCGGGACTAGCGGGATCCAAGAGACCCAGTACTTC.